This is a list of T cell receptor beta chains from one sample in a study of T-cell memory formation after mild COVID-19. From the 5' RACE reads, TCRdb called clonotypes with MiXCR, one entry per CDR3 protein. The sample yields around 320,000 distinct CDR3 sequences, 14% seen once. Sequencing was done on a sample of PBMCs or a T cell subset sorted from them (not recorded which). The receptors come from a man aged 18 to 30 who had mild COVID-19 (a few samples of this study predate the infection). Cell type and time point are not known. CDR3s leave out the opening cysteine and the closing phenylalanine or tryptophan. Each record gives: V gene, J gene, CDR3 protein.

v_gene: TRBV4-1
j_gene: TRBJ1-5
CDR3aa: ASSQEEWGLPNQPQH

v_gene: TRBV7-2
j_gene: TRBJ1-2
CDR3aa: ASSPGRDRVFGYT

v_gene: TRBV7-2
j_gene: TRBJ2-4
CDR3aa: ASSPAADSNIQY

v_gene: TRBV5-1
j_gene: TRBJ2-6
CDR3aa: ASSRYGDPSGANVLT

v_gene: TRBV7-2
j_gene: TRBJ2-3
CDR3aa: ASSLNRGPTDTQY

v_gene: TRBV2
j_gene: TRBJ2-5
CDR3aa: ASSFLVGGETQY

v_gene: TRBV2
j_gene: TRBJ1-5
CDR3aa: ASTLTQSDQPQH

v_gene: TRBV9
j_gene: TRBJ2-7
CDR3aa: ASSGTSSYEQY

v_gene: TRBV5-1
j_gene: TRBJ2-5
CDR3aa: APECGLGIQETQY

v_gene: TRBV4-1
j_gene: TRBJ1-2
CDR3aa: ASSQDGGTLYGYT

v_gene: TRBV5-1
j_gene: TRBJ2-3
CDR3aa: ASSPRTGTDTQY

v_gene: TRBV20-1
j_gene: TRBJ2-5
CDR3aa: SARASGGVQETQY

v_gene: TRBV20-1
j_gene: TRBJ1-1
CDR3aa: SAGGQMNTEAF

v_gene: TRBV3-1
j_gene: TRBJ2-3
CDR3aa: ASSPLPGLAMSTDTQY

v_gene: TRBV6-2/TRBV6-3
j_gene: TRBJ2-4
CDR3aa: ASRSLGLAEAKNIQY

v_gene: TRBV2
j_gene: TRBJ2-6
CDR3aa: ASVPGSSGANVLT

v_gene: TRBV11-2
j_gene: TRBJ1-5
CDR3aa: ASSLTPSNQPQH

v_gene: TRBV6-2/TRBV6-3
j_gene: TRBJ1-6
CDR3aa: ASRIKTEYSPLH

v_gene: TRBV6-2/TRBV6-3
j_gene: TRBJ2-1
CDR3aa: ASSRRVGGDEQF

v_gene: TRBV7-8
j_gene: TRBJ2-5
CDR3aa: ASRIGTAGETQY

v_gene: TRBV7-9
j_gene: TRBJ2-2
CDR3aa: ASSYPLRAGELF

v_gene: TRBV20-1
j_gene: TRBJ2-1
CDR3aa: SAQRRGLPYNEQF

v_gene: TRBV7-2
j_gene: TRBJ2-3
CDR3aa: ASNRFRGGVDTQY

v_gene: TRBV20-1
j_gene: TRBJ2-5
CDR3aa: SPRGETQY

v_gene: TRBV7-3
j_gene: TRBJ2-3
CDR3aa: ASSAATGFSQY

v_gene: TRBV24-1
j_gene: TRBJ2-2
CDR3aa: ATSDEVGYGELF

v_gene: TRBV5-1
j_gene: TRBJ2-5
CDR3aa: ASSLAGQEGTQY

v_gene: TRBV28
j_gene: TRBJ2-3
CDR3aa: ASSFAGQGFGTDTQY

v_gene: TRBV9
j_gene: TRBJ1-2
CDR3aa: ASSPPGGGYGYT

v_gene: TRBV6-1
j_gene: TRBJ2-3
CDR3aa: ASSDRDVWSTDTQY

v_gene: TRBV12-3/TRBV12-4
j_gene: TRBJ1-4
CDR3aa: ASGGPTGNEKLF

v_gene: TRBV6-2/TRBV6-3
j_gene: TRBJ2-7
CDR3aa: ASSYMVEQY

v_gene: TRBV18
j_gene: TRBJ2-6
CDR3aa: ASSPQGAGANVLT

v_gene: TRBV7-2
j_gene: TRBJ1-2
CDR3aa: ASSPPSGENYGYT

v_gene: TRBV7-8
j_gene: TRBJ2-3
CDR3aa: ASRRPGTGADTQY

v_gene: TRBV6-6
j_gene: TRBJ1-3
CDR3aa: ASSYSGTMSSGNTIY

v_gene: TRBV29-1
j_gene: TRBJ2-1
CDR3aa: SVDSDTSYNEQF

v_gene: TRBV12-3/TRBV12-4
j_gene: TRBJ2-1
CDR3aa: ASSFGVGEQF

v_gene: TRBV9
j_gene: TRBJ2-2
CDR3aa: ASSVGDPNTGELF

v_gene: TRBV6-2/TRBV6-3
j_gene: TRBJ2-7
CDR3aa: ASRDSIIHEQY

v_gene: TRBV5-1
j_gene: TRBJ2-2
CDR3aa: ASTTDRELF

v_gene: TRBV20-1
j_gene: TRBJ1-2
CDR3aa: SARDSRTGGYGYT

v_gene: TRBV19
j_gene: TRBJ1-6
CDR3aa: ASRHAGVNSPLH

v_gene: TRBV24-1
j_gene: TRBJ2-3
CDR3aa: ATSDFSASDTQY

v_gene: TRBV6-2/TRBV6-3
j_gene: TRBJ1-5
CDR3aa: ASSYVGDQPQH